This is a list of T cell receptor beta chains from one sample in a study of cytomegalovirus exposure and HLA in healthy donors. Data came from immunoSEQ multiplex PCR; TCRdb stores just in-frame clones and leaves some out. The profile shows about 77,000 clones, 78% of them singletons. Sequencing used PBMCs. These receptors came from a man aged 40-50 years in good health and CMV-seronegative. The CDR3 runs from the conserved cysteine through the conserved F or W. A D gene is named only where the DNA matches it firmly. Clone size is not always given. Where it is, it says once, few, many or a class for expanded clones.

d_call	v_call	j_call	clone_size	cdr3_nt	cdr3_aa
TRBD2	TRBV10-2	TRBJ2-7	NA	TGCGCCAGCAGCTCCGGGACTAGCGGGAGGGCCTACGAGCAGTACTTC	CASSSGTSGRAYEQYF
NA	TRBV7-9	TRBJ2-7	NA	TGTGCCAGCAGCTTAGGCGTTTCCTACGAGCAGTACTTC	CASSLGVSYEQYF
TRBD2	TRBV28	TRBJ2-2	few	TGTGCCAGCAGTTTATGGGGACTAGCGGGAGGTCCCGGGGAGCTGTTTTTT	CASSLWGLAGGPGELFF
TRBD2	TRBV7-9	TRBJ2-7	NA	TGTGCCAGCAGCTTGGACGGGAGGCGCAACGAGCAGTACTTC	CASSLDGRRNEQYF
NA	TRBV18	TRBJ1-1	medium-sized	TGTGCCAGCTCACCACTGTCGGGGAACGTTGAAGCTTTCTTT	CASSPLSGNVEAFF
TRBD1	TRBV7-3	TRBJ2-2	NA	TGTGCCAGCAGCAGGCAGGGGGCCGCCGGGGAGCTGTTTTTT	CASSRQGAAGELFF
TRBD2	TRBV28	TRBJ2-7	once	TGTGCCAGCAGTTTTTCCTTCCGCGGGAGCTCCTACGAGCAGTACTTC	CASSFSFRGSSYEQYF
NA	TRBV15	TRBJ1-5	NA	TGTGCCACCAGCAGAGGAGGGGAGGGTCAGCCCCAGCATTTT	CATSRGGEGQPQHF
NA	TRBV7-9	TRBJ2-1	NA	TGTGCCAGCAGCTTAGGTAGCCGCAATGAGCAGTTCTTC	CASSLGSRNEQFF
NA	TRBV28	TRBJ2-2	NA	TGTGCCAGCAGTCCCTCTGGAGCGAACACCGGGGAGCTGTTTTTT	CASSPSGANTGELFF
NA	TRBV5-1	TRBJ1-1	NA	TGCGCCAGCAGCGCCAGGCGGGCGGACACTGAAGCTTTCTTT	CASSARRADTEAFF
TRBD1	TRBV6-5	TRBJ1-4	once	TGTGCCAGCAGGGACACAGGGGCAACTAATGAAAAACTGTTTTTT	CASRDTGATNEKLFF
NA	TRBV11-2	TRBJ2-7	NA	TGTGCCAGCAGCCAGTTGGCGGGAAGGGAGTGGAAGCAGTACTTC	CASSQLAGREWKQYF
NA	TRBV14	TRBJ2-2	NA	TGTGCCAGCAGCCAAGTCCCTGGGGAGCTGTTTTTT	CASSQVPGELFF
TRBD1	TRBV9	TRBJ2-1	NA	TGTGCCAGCAGCGACCCCCCGGGACAGGGGGCGTTCAATGAGCAGTTCTTC	CASSDPPGQGAFNEQFF
TRBD1	TRBV30	TRBJ2-5	NA	TGTGCCTGGTTACAGACAGGGGCTCTCGAGACCCAGTACTTC	CAWLQTGALETQYF
TRBD1	TRBV27	TRBJ2-7	few	TGTGCCAGCAGTTTAAGGGACAGCACCTACGAGCAGTACTTC	CASSLRDSTYEQYF
NA	TRBV30	TRBJ1-1	NA	TGTGCCTGGAGGGGCATCTCAAACACTGAAGCTTTCTTT	CAWRGISNTEAFF
TRBD2	TRBV10-3	TRBJ2-7	NA	TGTGCCATCAGTAGGACTAGCGGCTACGAGCAGTACTTC	CAISRTSGYEQYF
TRBD2	TRBV18	TRBJ2-7	NA	TGTGCCAGCTCACAGGGACTAGCTCGCGAGCAGTACTTC	CASSQGLAREQYF
TRBD1	TRBV6-6	TRBJ1-2	NA	TGTGCCAGCATCGACGGGGGCGGACAGGGAACGGGCTACACCTTC	CASIDGGGQGTGYTF
NA	TRBV5-1	TRBJ2-7	NA	TGCGCCAGCGGTCGGACAGCACGCGACGAGCAGTACTTC	CASGRTARDEQYF
TRBD2	TRBV5-1	TRBJ2-3	NA	TGCGCCAGCAGCTCCGGACTAGCAAGCACAGATACGCAGTATTTT	CASSSGLASTDTQYF
TRBD1	TRBV5-1	TRBJ1-2	NA	TGCGCCAGCTCCGACAGGGGAGGCTATGGCTACACCTTC	CASSDRGGYGYTF
NA	TRBV29-1	TRBJ2-5	NA	TGCAGCGCCGGGACTCGGAACCCAGAGACCCAGTACTTC	CSAGTRNPETQYF
TRBD1	TRBV30	TRBJ1-2	NA	TGTGCCTGTTCAGGGGGTGGCTACACCTTC	CACSGGGYTF
NA	TRBV9	TRBJ2-5	NA	TGTGCCAGCAGCGTTGGCGGGAATCCAAACGGAGAGACCCAGTACTTC	CASSVGGNPNGETQYF
NA	TRBV19	TRBJ2-2	NA	TGTGCCAGTAGTATCCTAGCGCGATCGAACACCGGGGAGCTGTTTTTT	CASSILARSNTGELFF
NA	TRBV4-1	TRBJ1-2	NA	TGCGCCAGCAGCCACCCCTCGGGGACATCACCCTATGGCTACACCTTC	CASSHPSGTSPYGYTF
TRBD1	TRBV5-1	TRBJ2-5	NA	TGCGCCAGCAGCTTGGGGGACAGGGGGCGAGAGACCCAGTACTTC	CASSLGDRGRETQYF
NA	TRBV6-5	TRBJ2-1	NA	TGTGCCAGCAGTTACCGACAATTCCGGGACAAGCAGTTCTTC	CASSYRQFRDKQFF
TRBD1	TRBV30	TRBJ2-7	NA	TGTGCCTGGAGACATAGTGCCCAGGGGGCTAGGGAGCAGTACTTC	CAWRHSAQGAREQYF